This entry features one TCR beta chain sequence. Assay used: immunoSEQ multiplex PCR; TCRdb lists only in-frame clones, some missing. Among about 59,000 clones, 91% were seen once, and the ten largest hold about 8.1%. This specimen belongs to a study of blood T cell repertoires in COVID-19. This TCR derives from a human donor in a cohort sampled during active COVID-19. Specimen: peripheral blood.

The CDR3 reads CASSYSPRGNGELFF. CDR3 nucleotide sequence: TGTGCCAGCAGTTACTCTCCCAGGGGCAACGGGGAGCTGTTTTTT. This rearrangement joins TRBV6-5 to TRBJ2-2, with D tentatively TRBD1 (6 bases). The CDR3 contains 15 residues. From germline, CDR1 is MNHEY and CDR2 SVGAGI. V lost 0 bases, J lost 7 bases, and 12 bases lay in between.